These T cell receptor beta chains were read from a single sample in a study of breast tumors, draining lymph nodes, adjacent tissues. Via MiXCR, TCRdb re-called the multiplex PCR reads, giving one row per CDR3 protein. The data show about 140,000 distinct CDR3 sequences, approximately 32% seen once. The specimen sequenced was axillary lymph node tissue. These TCRs come from a female donor with breast cancer. Some clones in this sample may be carry-over from other donors' samples. Each CDR3 is given with its conserved first and last residue. D genes are given only for firm matches. The size entry is marked missing in some rows and otherwise reads once, few, many or a size class.

D: .; V: TRBV5-1; J: TRBJ1-3; size: .; CDR3: CASSTGGRGDTIYF; DNA: TGCGCCAGCAGCACCGGGGGGCGGGGGGACACCATATATTTT
D: .; V: TRBV7-2; J: TRBJ1-6; size: many; CDR3: CASSARMGSHSPLHF; DNA: TGTGCCAGCAGCGCTAGGATGGGTTCGCATTCACCCCTCCACTTT
D: .; V: TRBV29-1; J: TRBJ1-1; size: few; CDR3: CSVTQGLRGFEAFF; DNA: TGCAGCGTCACCCAGGGACTCAGGGGTTTCGAAGCTTTCTTT
D: .; V: TRBV6-1; J: TRBJ2-7; size: .; CDR3: CASRRGESSYEQYF; DNA: TGTGCCAGCAGACGGGGAGAGAGCTCCTACGAGCAGTACTTC
D: TRBD2; V: TRBV7-9; J: TRBJ2-3; size: .; CDR3: CASSCGGFTDSQYF; DNA: TGTGCCAGCAGCTGCGGGGGTTTCACAGATTCGCAGTATTTT
D: .; V: TRBV5-8; J: TRBJ1-1; size: few; CDR3: CASGPGRIYTEAFF; DNA: TGTGCCAGCGGCCCCGGCAGGATTTATACTGAAGCTTTCTTT
D: .; V: TRBV20-1; J: TRBJ1-2; size: many; CDR3: CSARDPQGKNYGYTF; DNA: TGCAGTGCTAGAGATCCCCAGGGTAAAAACTATGGCTACACCTTC
D: TRBD1; V: TRBV11-2; J: TRBJ1-3; size: many; CDR3: CASRPTGQGAGGNTIYF; DNA: TGTGCCAGCAGACCCACGGGACAGGGGGCGGGTGGAAACACCATATATTTT
D: .; V: TRBV5-5; J: TRBJ1-2; size: many; CDR3: CASSLRGYDGYTF; DNA: TGTGCCAGCAGCTTGCGGGGATATGATGGCTACACCTTC
D: .; V: TRBV20-1; J: TRBJ1-2; size: many; CDR3: CSARVGIRDYGYTF; DNA: TGCAGTGCTAGAGTGGGGATCCGCGACTATGGCTACACCTTC
D: TRBD1; V: TRBV12-3/TRBV12-4; J: TRBJ2-7; size: many; CDR3: CASTTGTGFFEQYF; DNA: TGTGCCAGCACCACCGGGACAGGGTTCTTTGAGCAGTACTTC
D: .; V: TRBV20-1; J: TRBJ2-2; size: .; CDR3: CSARGGTGELFF; DNA: TGCAGTGCTAGGGGTGGTACCGGGGAGCTGTTTTTT
D: .; V: TRBV19; J: TRBJ1-4; size: .; CDR3: CASSTYLDSLGEKLFF; DNA: TGTGCCAGTAGTACCTACTTAGACAGTCTAGGGGAAAAACTGTTTTTT
D: TRBD1; V: TRBV6-1; J: TRBJ1-6; size: many; CDR3: CASSRGDRESPLHF; DNA: TGTGCCAGCAGTCGAGGGGACAGGGAATCACCCCTCCACTTT
D: TRBD1; V: TRBV6-5; J: TRBJ1-6; size: .; CDR3: CASSYSGQGGHSPLHF; DNA: TGTGCCAGCAGTTACTCCGGACAGGGAGGCCATTCACCCCTCCACTTT
D: TRBD2; V: TRBV6-4; J: TRBJ2-5; size: many; CDR3: CASGGERGGQETQYF; DNA: TGTGCCAGCGGGGGGGAGCGGGGGGGCCAGGAGACCCAGTACTTC
D: TRBD1; V: TRBV7-6; J: TRBJ2-7; size: .; CDR3: CASSLASDRGIEQYF; DNA: TGTGCCAGCAGCTTAGCCTCGGACAGGGGGATCGAGCAGTACTTC
D: TRBD1; V: TRBV9; J: TRBJ2-5; size: .; CDR3: CASSEHQDREIYTQYF; DNA: TGTGCCAGCAGTGAGCACCAGGACAGGGAAATATACACCCAGTACTTC
D: .; V: TRBV20-1; J: TRBJ2-3; size: many; CDR3: CSAPPSGSTDTQYF; DNA: TGCAGTGCCCCACCCAGCGGTAGCACAGATACGCAGTATTTT
D: .; V: TRBV5-1; J: TRBJ1-1; size: .; CDR3: CASKLGGTEAFF; DNA: TGCGCCAGTAAGCTGGGGGGTACTGAAGCTTTCTTT
D: .; V: TRBV7-2; J: TRBJ1-5; size: .; CDR3: CAHRVGNQPQHF; DNA: TGTGCTCACCGGGTGGGCAATCAGCCCCAGCATTTT
D: TRBD2; V: TRBV7-7; J: TRBJ2-7; size: .; CDR3: CARGLAVSYEQYF; DNA: TGTGCTAGGGGACTAGCCGTGTCCTACGAGCAGTACTTC
D: .; V: TRBV6-1; J: TRBJ2-5; size: many; CDR3: CASGRPRWTQYF; DNA: TGTGCCAGCGGGAGGCCCAGGTGGACCCAGTACTTC
D: TRBD1; V: TRBV19; J: TRBJ1-4; size: many; CDR3: CASSADRVGNEKLFF; DNA: TGTGCCAGTAGTGCCGACAGGGTGGGTAATGAAAAACTGTTTTTT
D: .; V: TRBV28; J: TRBJ2-7; size: many; CDR3: CASGLSGQAYEQYF; DNA: TGTGCCAGCGGCCTGTCTGGGCAGGCCTACGAGCAGTACTTC
D: TRBD2; V: TRBV6-5; J: TRBJ2-1; size: many; CDR3: CASSWSGGSLARFF; DNA: TGTGCCAGCAGTTGGAGCGGGGGAAGCCTAGCTAGGTTCTTC
D: TRBD2; V: TRBV2; J: TRBJ2-3; size: once; CDR3: CASSEEPAGTTDTQYF; DNA: TGTGCCAGCAGTGAAGAACCAGCGGGGACCACAGATACGCAGTATTTC
D: TRBD1; V: TRBV7-9; J: TRBJ2-1; size: many; CDR3: CASSLGTDNEQFF; DNA: TGTGCCAGCAGCCTTGGGACAGACAATGAGCAGTTCTTC
D: .; V: TRBV19; J: TRBJ1-2; size: many; CDR3: CASSKADTELIYGYTF; DNA: TGTGCCAGTAGTAAGGCGGACACTGAGCTAATCTATGGCTACACCTTC
D: .; V: TRBV4-1; J: TRBJ2-3; size: many; CDR3: CASSSRMGGDTQYF; DNA: TGCGCCAGCAGCTCCCGAATGGGGGGAGATACGCAGTATTTT
D: .; V: TRBV20-1; J: TRBJ1-1; size: .; CDR3: CSAREGGLTEAFF; DNA: TGCAGTGCTAGAGAGGGAGGGCTTACTGAAGCTTTCTTT
D: .; V: TRBV19; J: TRBJ1-2; size: many; CDR3: CASSTKGGLNYGYTF; DNA: TGTGCCAGTAGTACAAAAGGGGGACTTAACTATGGCTACACCTTC
D: .; V: TRBV7-2; J: TRBJ2-1; size: many; CDR3: CASSPRRIGDEQFF; DNA: TGTGCCAGCAGTCCTCGGAGGATTGGGGATGAGCAGTTCTTC
D: TRBD2; V: TRBV12-3/TRBV12-4; J: TRBJ2-5; size: many; CDR3: CASSLGLAGVETQYF; DNA: TGTGCCAGCAGTTTGGGCCTAGCGGGGGTTGAGACCCAGTACTTC
D: .; V: TRBV4-2; J: TRBJ2-7; size: many; CDR3: CASSRAPRAGRHYEQYF; DNA: TGTGCCAGCAGCCGCGCCCCCCGCGCAGGGCGGCACTACGAGCAGTACTTC
D: .; V: TRBV7-9; J: TRBJ1-4; size: .; CDR3: CASQGGGEKLFF; DNA: TGTGCCAGTCAGGGTGGAGGTGAAAAACTGTTTTTT
D: .; V: TRBV12-3/TRBV12-4; J: TRBJ2-7; size: many; CDR3: CASSRDVPLHEQYF; DNA: TGTGCCAGCAGTAGGGACGTTCCGCTCCACGAGCAGTACTTC